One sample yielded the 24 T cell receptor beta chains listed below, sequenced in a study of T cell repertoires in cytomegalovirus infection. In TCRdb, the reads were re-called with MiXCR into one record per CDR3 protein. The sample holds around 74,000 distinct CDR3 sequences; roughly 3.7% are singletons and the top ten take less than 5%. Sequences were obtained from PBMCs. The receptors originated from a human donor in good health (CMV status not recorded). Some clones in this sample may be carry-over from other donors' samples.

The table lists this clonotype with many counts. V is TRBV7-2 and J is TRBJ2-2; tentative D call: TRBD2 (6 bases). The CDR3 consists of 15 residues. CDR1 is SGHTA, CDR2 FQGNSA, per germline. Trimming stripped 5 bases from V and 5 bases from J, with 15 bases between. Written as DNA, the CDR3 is TGTGCCAGCAGCCCCTGGAGGGGTCGGACCGGGGAGCTGTTTTTT. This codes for CASSPWRGRTGELFF.

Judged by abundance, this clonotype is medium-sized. The CDR3 reads CASSLMDKGGDTEAFF. DNA for the CDR3: TGTGCCAGCAGCCTCATGGACAAGGGAGGAGACACTGAAGCTTTCTTT. This chain connects TRBV7-6 to TRBJ1-1; a possible D gene is TRBD1 (5 bases). CDR1 is SGHVS, CDR2 FNYEAQ, per germline. The germline V and J ends were trimmed by 5 bases and 3 bases, with 19 bases remaining between them. The CDR3 sequence is 16 residues long. Using reference TRBV7-6 and TRBJ1-1 for the parts outside the CDR3, the full variable domain is GAGVSQSPRYKVTKRGQDVALRCDPISGHVSLYWYRQALGQGPEFLTYFNYEAQQDKSGLPNDRFSAERPEGSISTLTIQRTEQRDSAMYRCASSLMDKGGDTEAFFGQGTRLTVV.

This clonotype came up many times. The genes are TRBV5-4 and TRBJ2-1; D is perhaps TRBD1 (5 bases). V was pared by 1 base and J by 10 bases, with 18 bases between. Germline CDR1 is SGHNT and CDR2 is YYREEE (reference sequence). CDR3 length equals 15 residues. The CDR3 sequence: CASSLQGGAGTEQFF. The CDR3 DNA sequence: TGTGCCAGCAGCTTGCAGGGTGGGGCCGGCACGGAGCAGTTCTTC. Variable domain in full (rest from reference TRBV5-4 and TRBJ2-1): ETGVTQSPTHLIKTRGQQVTLRCSSQSGHNTVSWYQQALGQGPQFIFQYYREEENGRGNFPPRFSGLQFPNYSSELNVNALELDDSALYLCASSLQGGAGTEQFFGPGTRLTVL.

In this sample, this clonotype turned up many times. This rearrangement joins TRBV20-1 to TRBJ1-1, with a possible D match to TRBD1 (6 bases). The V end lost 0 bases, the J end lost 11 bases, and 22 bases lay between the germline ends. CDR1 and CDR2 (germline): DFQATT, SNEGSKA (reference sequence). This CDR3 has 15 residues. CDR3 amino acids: CSARDRSSTGREAFF. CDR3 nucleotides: TGCAGTGCTAGAGATCGTTCCTCTACAGGGAGAGAGGCTTTCTTT.

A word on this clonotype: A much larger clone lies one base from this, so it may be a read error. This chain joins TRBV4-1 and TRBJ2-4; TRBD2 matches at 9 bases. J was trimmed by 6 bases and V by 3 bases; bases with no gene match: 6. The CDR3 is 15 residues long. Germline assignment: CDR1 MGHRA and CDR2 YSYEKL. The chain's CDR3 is CASSHRGGVRNIQYF. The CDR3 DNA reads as TGCGCCAGCAGCCATCGCGGGGGGGTAAGAAACATTCAGTACTTC.

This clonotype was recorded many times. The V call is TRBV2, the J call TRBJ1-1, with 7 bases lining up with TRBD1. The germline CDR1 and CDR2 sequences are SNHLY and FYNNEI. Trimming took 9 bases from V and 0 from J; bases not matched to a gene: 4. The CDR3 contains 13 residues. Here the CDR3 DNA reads TGTGCCAGAGGACAGGAAATGAACACTGAAGCTTTCTTT. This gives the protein CARGQEMNTEAFF.

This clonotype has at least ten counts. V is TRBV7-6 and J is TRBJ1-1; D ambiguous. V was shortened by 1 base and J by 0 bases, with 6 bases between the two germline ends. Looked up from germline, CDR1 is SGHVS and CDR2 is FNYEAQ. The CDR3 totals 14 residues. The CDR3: CASSLVGVNTEAFF. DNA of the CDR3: TGTGCCAGCAGCTTAGTCGGGGTGAACACTGAAGCTTTCTTT.

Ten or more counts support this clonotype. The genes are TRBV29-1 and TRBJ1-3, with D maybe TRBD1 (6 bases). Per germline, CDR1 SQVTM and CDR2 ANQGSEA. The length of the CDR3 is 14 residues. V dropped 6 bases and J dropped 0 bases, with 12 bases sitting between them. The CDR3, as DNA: TGCAGCGTAGGGGGACGGGGCTCTGGAAACACCATATATTTT. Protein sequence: CSVGGRGSGNTIYF.

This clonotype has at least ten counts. The CDR3 spells CASSLDSGTDTQYF. DNA for the CDR3: TGCGCCAGCAGCTTGGACAGTGGCACAGATACGCAGTATTTT. The chain carries TRBV5-1 and TRBJ2-3; D ambiguous. The CDR3 is made up of 14 amino acids. Germline CDR1 is SGHRS and CDR2 is YFSETQ. V lost 0 bases and J lost 1, with 6 bases in between.

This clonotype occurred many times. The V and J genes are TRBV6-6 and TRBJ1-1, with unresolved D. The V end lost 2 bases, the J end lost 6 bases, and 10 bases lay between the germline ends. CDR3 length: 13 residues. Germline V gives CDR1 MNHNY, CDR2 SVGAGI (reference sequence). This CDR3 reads CASSYNSGSEAFF. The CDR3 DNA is TGTGCCAGCAGTTACAACAGTGGCTCTGAAGCTTTCTTT.

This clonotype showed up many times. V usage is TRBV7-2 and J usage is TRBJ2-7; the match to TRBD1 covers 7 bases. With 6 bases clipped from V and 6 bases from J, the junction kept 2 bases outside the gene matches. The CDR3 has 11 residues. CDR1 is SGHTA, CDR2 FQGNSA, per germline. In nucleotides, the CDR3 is TGTGCCAGCAGTGACAGGGTCGAGCAGTACTTC. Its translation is CASSDRVEQYF.

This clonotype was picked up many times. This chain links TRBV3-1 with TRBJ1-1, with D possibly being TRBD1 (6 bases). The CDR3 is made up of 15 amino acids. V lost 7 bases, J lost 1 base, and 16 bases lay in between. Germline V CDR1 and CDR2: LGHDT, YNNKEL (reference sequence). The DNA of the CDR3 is TGTGCCAGCACCCTCAACGGGGGGGCGAACACTGAAGCTTTCTTT. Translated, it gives CASTLNGGANTEAFF. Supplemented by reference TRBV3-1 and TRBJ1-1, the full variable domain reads DTAVSQTPKYLVTQMGNDKSIKCEQNLGHDTMYWYKQDSKKFLKIMFSYNNKELIINETVPNRFSPKSPDKAHLNLHINSLELGDSAVYFCASTLNGGANTEAFFGQGTRLTVV.

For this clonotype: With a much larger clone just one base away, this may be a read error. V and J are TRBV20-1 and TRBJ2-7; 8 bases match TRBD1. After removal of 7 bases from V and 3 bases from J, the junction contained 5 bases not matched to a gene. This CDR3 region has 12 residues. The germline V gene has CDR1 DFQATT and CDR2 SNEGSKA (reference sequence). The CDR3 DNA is TGCAGTGTCAGGGGGCGGGGCTACGAGCAGTACTTC. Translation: CSVRGRGYEQYF.

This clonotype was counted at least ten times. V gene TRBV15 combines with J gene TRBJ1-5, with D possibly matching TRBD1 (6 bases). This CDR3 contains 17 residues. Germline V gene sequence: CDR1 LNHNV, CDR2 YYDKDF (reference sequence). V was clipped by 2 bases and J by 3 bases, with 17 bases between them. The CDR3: CATSRLGTPLFNQPQHF. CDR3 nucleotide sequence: TGTGCCACCAGCAGACTCGGGACACCTTTATTCAATCAGCCCCAGCATTTT.

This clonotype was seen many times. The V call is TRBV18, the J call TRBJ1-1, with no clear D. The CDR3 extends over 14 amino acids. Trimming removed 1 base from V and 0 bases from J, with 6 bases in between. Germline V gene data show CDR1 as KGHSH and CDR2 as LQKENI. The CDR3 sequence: CASSPRVMNTEAFF. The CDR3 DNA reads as TGTGCCAGCTCACCACGGGTCATGAACACTGAAGCTTTCTTT.

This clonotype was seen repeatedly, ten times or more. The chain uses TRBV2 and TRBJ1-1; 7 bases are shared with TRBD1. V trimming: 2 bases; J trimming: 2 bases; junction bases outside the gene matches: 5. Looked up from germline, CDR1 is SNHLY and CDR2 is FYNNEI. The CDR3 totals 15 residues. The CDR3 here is CASSEMGQINTEAFF. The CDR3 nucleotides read TGTGCCAGCAGTGAAATGGGACAGATAAACACTGAAGCTTTCTTT.

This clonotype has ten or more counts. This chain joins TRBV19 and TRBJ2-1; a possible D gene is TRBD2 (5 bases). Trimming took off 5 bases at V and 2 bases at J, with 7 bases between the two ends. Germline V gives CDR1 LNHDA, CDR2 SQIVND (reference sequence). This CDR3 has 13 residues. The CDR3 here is CASSAGAYNEQFF. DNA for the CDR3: TGTGCCAGTAGTGCCGGGGCCTACAATGAGCAGTTCTTC. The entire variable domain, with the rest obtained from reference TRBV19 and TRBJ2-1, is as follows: DGGITQSPKYLFRKEGQNVTLSCEQNLNHDAMYWYRQDPGQGLRLIYYSQIVNDFQKGDIAEGYSVSREKKESFPLTVTSAQKNPTAFYLCASSAGAYNEQFFGPGTRLTVL.

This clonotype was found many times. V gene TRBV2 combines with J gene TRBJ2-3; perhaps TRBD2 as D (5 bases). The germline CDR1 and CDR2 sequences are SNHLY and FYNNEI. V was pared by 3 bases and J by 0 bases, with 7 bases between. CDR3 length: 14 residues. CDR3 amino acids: CASSDPGSTDTQYF. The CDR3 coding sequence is TGTGCCAGCAGTGATCCGGGGAGCACAGATACGCAGTATTTT. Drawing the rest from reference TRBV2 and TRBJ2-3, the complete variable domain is EPEVTQTPSHQVTQMGQEVILRCVPISNHLYFYWYRQILGQKVEFLVSFYNNEISEKSEIFDDQFSVERPDGSNFTLKIRSTKLEDSAMYFCASSDPGSTDTQYFGPGTRLTVL.

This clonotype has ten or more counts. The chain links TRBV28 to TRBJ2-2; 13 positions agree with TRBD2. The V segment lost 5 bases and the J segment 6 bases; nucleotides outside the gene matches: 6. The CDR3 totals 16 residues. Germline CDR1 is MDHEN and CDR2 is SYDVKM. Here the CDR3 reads CASSAWGLAGPGELFF. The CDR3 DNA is TGTGCCAGCAGTGCATGGGGACTAGCGGGGCCCGGGGAGCTGTTTTTT.

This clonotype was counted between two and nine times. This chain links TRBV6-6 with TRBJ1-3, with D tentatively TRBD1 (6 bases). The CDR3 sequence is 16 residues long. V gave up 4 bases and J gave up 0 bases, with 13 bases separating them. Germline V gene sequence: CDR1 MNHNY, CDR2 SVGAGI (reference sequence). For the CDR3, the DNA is TGTGCCAGCAGTTCCCCGGGACAAAGCTCTGGAAACACCATATATTTT. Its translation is CASSSPGQSSGNTIYF.

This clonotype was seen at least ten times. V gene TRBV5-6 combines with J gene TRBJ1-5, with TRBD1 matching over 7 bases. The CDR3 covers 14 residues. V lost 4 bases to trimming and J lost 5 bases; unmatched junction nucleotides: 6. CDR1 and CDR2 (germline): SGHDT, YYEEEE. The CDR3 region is CASSPTGADQPQHF. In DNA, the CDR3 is TGTGCCAGCAGCCCTACAGGGGCCGATCAGCCCCAGCATTTT.

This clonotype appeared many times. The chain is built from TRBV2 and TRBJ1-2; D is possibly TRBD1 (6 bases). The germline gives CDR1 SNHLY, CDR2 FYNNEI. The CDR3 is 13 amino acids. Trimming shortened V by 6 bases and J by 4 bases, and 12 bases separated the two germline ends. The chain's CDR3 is CASSEQQGYGYTF. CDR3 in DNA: TGTGCCAGCAGCGAACAACAGGGCTATGGCTACACCTTC.

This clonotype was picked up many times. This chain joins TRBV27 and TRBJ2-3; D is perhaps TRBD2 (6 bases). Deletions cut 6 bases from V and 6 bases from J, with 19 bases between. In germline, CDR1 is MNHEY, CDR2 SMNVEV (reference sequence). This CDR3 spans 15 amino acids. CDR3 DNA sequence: TGTGCCAGCAGCCTGGGAGCGGGTACGGGGGATACGCAGTATTTT. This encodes CASSLGAGTGDTQYF.

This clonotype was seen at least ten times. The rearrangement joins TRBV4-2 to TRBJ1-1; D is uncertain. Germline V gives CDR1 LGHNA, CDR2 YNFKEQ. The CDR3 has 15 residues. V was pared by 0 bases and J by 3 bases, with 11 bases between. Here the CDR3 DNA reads TGTGCCAGCAGCCAAGATCTAATCGGGGACACTGAAGCTTTCTTT. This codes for CASSQDLIGDTEAFF.